Listed below are T cell receptor beta chains from one sample, sequenced in a study of blood T cell repertoires in COVID-19. Sequenced by immunoSEQ multiplex PCR; TCRdb stores in-frame clones only, minus some. The repertoire includes 150,000 or so clones, about 85% of them detected once, and about 4% sits in the top ten. Sample: PBMCs or T cells enriched from blood (not recorded which). All receptors come from a woman in her 40s who had been exposed to COVID-19. The conserved cysteine and the conserved F or W are not part of the CDR3 here.

V gene: TRBV15
J gene: TRBJ2-5
CDR3 protein: ATSRDREAGETQY

V gene: TRBV5-6
J gene: TRBJ2-1
CDR3 protein: ASSLTSGYNEQF

V gene: TRBV28
J gene: TRBJ2-3
CDR3 protein: ASSLLTSGRTDTQY

V gene: TRBV9
J gene: TRBJ2-2
CDR3 protein: ASSVGTSGHTTGELF

V gene: TRBV5-1
J gene: TRBJ2-2
CDR3 protein: ASSVESYTGELF

V gene: TRBV11-2
J gene: TRBJ1-1
CDR3 protein: ASSFRGQTEAF

V gene: TRBV19
J gene: TRBJ1-2
CDR3 protein: ASSIQISNYGYT

V gene: TRBV21-1
J gene: TRBJ1-5
CDR3 protein: ASSIYRFWDQPQH

V gene: TRBV4-3
J gene: TRBJ2-7
CDR3 protein: ASSLTSGVPYEQY

V gene: TRBV6-5
J gene: TRBJ1-4
CDR3 protein: ASRQTSNEKLF

V gene: TRBV27
J gene: TRBJ1-3
CDR3 protein: ASSLRDKGNTIY

V gene: TRBV6-5
J gene: TRBJ2-2
CDR3 protein: ASTPGTRYTGELF

V gene: TRBV7-8
J gene: TRBJ1-5
CDR3 protein: ASSTGDQPQH

V gene: TRBV5-1
J gene: TRBJ1-2
CDR3 protein: ASSLNPLGQGSNYGYT

V gene: TRBV5-4
J gene: TRBJ2-1
CDR3 protein: ASSLEGVNYNEQF

V gene: TRBV9
J gene: TRBJ2-1
CDR3 protein: ASSVRGEVDNEQF

V gene: TRBV5-1
J gene: TRBJ1-1
CDR3 protein: ASGRTENTEAF

V gene: TRBV19
J gene: TRBJ1-5
CDR3 protein: ASRLQNQPQH

V gene: TRBV25-1
J gene: TRBJ2-2
CDR3 protein: ASSERGRETGELF

V gene: TRBV27
J gene: TRBJ2-7
CDR3 protein: ASRYLPNTGRPNYEQY

V gene: TRBV3-1/TRBV3-2
J gene: TRBJ2-7
CDR3 protein: ASSEQTGGIEQY

V gene: TRBV10-3
J gene: TRBJ1-1
CDR3 protein: AINRDENTEAF

V gene: TRBV28
J gene: TRBJ2-7
CDR3 protein: ASSLGTPNEQY

V gene: TRBV6-2/TRBV6-3
J gene: TRBJ1-5
CDR3 protein: ASSYSSGRSSQH

V gene: TRBV7-9
J gene: TRBJ1-1
CDR3 protein: ASSFITGGLAEAF

V gene: TRBV9
J gene: TRBJ2-2
CDR3 protein: ASSPQGDSGPNTGELF

V gene: TRBV2
J gene: TRBJ2-5
CDR3 protein: ASSVGGQETQY

V gene: TRBV18
J gene: TRBJ2-3
CDR3 protein: ASSSGRTDTQY

V gene: TRBV7-2
J gene: TRBJ2-1
CDR3 protein: ASSPLAGVNEQF

V gene: TRBV7-2
J gene: TRBJ2-1
CDR3 protein: ASSLVTGSYNEQF

V gene: TRBV4-3
J gene: TRBJ2-7
CDR3 protein: ASSGGAPAYEQY

V gene: TRBV25-1
J gene: TRBJ1-6
CDR3 protein: ASSAGGIGSPLH

V gene: TRBV27
J gene: TRBJ1-2
CDR3 protein: ASSSTGGAYGYT

V gene: TRBV7-2
J gene: TRBJ2-5
CDR3 protein: ASSLSLSGSYETQY

V gene: TRBV21-1
J gene: TRBJ2-6
CDR3 protein: ASSNLRDRTSGANVLT

V gene: TRBV9
J gene: TRBJ1-3
CDR3 protein: ASSARVGSGNTIY

V gene: TRBV10-3
J gene: TRBJ1-1
CDR3 protein: AIRGTGGLNTEAF

V gene: TRBV5-1
J gene: TRBJ1-2
CDR3 protein: ASRGTTGYT

V gene: TRBV2
J gene: TRBJ2-7
CDR3 protein: ASRAGILNEQY

V gene: TRBV3-1/TRBV3-2
J gene: TRBJ2-6
CDR3 protein: ASSTGQGPVSGANVLT